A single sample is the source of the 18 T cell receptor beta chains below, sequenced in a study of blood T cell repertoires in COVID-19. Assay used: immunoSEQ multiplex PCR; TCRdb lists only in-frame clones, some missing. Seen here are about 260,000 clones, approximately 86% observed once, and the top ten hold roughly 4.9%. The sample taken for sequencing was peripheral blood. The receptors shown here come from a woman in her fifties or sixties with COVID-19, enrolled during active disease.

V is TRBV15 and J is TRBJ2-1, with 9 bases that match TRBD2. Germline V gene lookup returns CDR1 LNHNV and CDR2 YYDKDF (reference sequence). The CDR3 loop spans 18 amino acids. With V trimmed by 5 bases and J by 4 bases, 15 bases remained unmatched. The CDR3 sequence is CATSADSRASGAYNEQFF. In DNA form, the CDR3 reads TGTGCCACCAGCGCAGACAGCAGGGCTAGCGGGGCATACAATGAGCAGTTCTTC.

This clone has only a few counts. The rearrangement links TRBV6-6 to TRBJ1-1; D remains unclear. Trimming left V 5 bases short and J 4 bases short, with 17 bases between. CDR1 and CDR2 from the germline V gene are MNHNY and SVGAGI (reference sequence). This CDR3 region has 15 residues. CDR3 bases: TGTGCCAGCAGTCGAGATACGGGGTTAGGCACTGAAGCTTTCTTT. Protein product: CASSRDTGLGTEAFF.

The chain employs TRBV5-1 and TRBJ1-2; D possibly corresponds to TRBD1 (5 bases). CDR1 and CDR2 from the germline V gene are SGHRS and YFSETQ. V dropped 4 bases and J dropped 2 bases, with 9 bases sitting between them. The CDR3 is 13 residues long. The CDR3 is CASSMAGNYGYTF. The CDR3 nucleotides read TGCGCCAGCAGCATGGCAGGGAACTATGGCTACACCTTC.

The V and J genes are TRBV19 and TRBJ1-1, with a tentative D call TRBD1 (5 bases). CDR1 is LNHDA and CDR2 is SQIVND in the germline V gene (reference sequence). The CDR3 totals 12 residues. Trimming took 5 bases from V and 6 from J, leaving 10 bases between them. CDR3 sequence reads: CASSARGPEAFF. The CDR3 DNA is TGTGCCAGTAGTGCAAGGGGTCCTGAAGCTTTCTTT.

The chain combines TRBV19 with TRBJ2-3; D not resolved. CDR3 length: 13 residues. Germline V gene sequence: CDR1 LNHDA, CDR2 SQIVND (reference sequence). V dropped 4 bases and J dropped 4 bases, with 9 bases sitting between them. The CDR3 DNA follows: TGTGCCAGTAGTAGCCTCGCGGCAGATACGCAGTATTTT. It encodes CASSSLAADTQYF.

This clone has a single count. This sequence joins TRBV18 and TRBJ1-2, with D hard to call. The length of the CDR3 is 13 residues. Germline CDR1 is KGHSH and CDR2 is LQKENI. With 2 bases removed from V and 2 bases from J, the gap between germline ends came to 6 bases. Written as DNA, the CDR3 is TGTGCCAGCTCACCAGTGGAGAACTATGGCTACACCTTC. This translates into CASSPVENYGYTF.

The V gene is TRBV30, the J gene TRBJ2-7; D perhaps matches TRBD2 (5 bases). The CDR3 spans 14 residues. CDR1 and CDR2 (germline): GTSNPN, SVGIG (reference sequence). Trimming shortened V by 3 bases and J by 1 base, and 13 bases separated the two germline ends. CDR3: CAWRTGRDSYEQYF. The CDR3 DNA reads TGTGCCTGGAGGACCGGACGGGATTCCTACGAGCAGTACTTC.

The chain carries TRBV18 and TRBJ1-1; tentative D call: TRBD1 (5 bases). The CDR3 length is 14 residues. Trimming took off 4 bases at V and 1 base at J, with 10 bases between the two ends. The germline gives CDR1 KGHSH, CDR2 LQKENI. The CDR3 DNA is TGTGCCAGCTCACTAGGGGCCAGGAACACTGAAGCTTTCTTT. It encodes CASSLGARNTEAFF.

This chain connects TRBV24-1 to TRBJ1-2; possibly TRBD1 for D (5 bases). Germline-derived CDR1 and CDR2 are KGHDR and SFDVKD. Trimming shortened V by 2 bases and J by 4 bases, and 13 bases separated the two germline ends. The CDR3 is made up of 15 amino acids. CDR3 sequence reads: CATSDSQGFFYGYTF. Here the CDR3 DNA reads TGTGCCACCAGTGATTCCCAGGGTTTCTTCTATGGCTACACCTTC.

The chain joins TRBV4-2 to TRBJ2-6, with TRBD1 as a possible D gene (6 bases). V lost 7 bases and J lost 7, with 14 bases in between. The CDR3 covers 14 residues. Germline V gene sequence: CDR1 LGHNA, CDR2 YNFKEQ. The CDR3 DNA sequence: TGTGCCAGCACCCTTGAGGACAGAGCCAACGTCCTGACTTTC. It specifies CASTLEDRANVLTF.

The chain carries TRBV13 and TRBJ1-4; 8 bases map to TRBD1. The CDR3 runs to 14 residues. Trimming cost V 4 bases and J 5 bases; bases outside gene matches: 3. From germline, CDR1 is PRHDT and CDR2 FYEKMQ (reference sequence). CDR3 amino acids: CASSSTGENEKLFF. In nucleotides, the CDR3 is TGTGCCAGCAGCTCGACAGGGGAAAATGAAAAACTGTTTTTT.

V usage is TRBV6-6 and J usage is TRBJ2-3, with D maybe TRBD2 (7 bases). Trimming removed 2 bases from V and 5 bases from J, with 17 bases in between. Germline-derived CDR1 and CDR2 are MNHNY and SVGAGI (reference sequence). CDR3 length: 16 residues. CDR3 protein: CASSYGRGGSGDTQYF. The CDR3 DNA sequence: TGTGCCAGCAGTTACGGTAGGGGGGGCTCGGGAGATACGCAGTATTTT.

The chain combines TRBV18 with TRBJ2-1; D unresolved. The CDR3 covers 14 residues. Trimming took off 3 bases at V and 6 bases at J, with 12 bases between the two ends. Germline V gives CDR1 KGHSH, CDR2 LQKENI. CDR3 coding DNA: TGTGCCAGCTCACCTCCGGTACGAGGCAATGAGCAGTTCTTC. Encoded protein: CASSPPVRGNEQFF.

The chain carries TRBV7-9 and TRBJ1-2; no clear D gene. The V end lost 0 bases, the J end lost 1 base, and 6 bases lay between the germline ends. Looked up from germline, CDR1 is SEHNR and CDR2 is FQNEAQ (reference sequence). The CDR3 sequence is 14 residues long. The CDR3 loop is CASSLAASNYGYTF. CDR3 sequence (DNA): TGTGCCAGCAGCTTAGCGGCAAGTAACTATGGCTACACCTTC.

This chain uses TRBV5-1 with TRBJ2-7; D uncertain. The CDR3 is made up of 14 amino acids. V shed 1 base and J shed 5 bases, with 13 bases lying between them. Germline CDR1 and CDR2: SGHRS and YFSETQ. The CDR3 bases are TGCGCCAGCAGCTTGAAACAGCCCGTTGACGAGCAGTACTTC. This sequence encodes CASSLKQPVDEQYF. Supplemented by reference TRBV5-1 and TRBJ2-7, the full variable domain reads KAGVTQTPRYLIKTRGQQVTLSCSPISGHRSVSWYQQTPGQGLQFLFEYFSETQRNKGNFPGRFSGRQFSNSRSEMNVSTLELGDSALYLCASSLKQPVDEQYFGPGTRLTVT.

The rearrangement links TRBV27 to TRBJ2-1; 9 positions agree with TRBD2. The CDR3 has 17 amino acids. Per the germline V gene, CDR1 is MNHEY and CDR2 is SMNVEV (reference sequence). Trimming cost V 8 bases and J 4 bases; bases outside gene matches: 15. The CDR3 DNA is TGTGCCAGCCGACATCTATTCCTAGCGGGACAGTACAATGAGCAGTTCTTC. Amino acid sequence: CASRHLFLAGQYNEQFF.

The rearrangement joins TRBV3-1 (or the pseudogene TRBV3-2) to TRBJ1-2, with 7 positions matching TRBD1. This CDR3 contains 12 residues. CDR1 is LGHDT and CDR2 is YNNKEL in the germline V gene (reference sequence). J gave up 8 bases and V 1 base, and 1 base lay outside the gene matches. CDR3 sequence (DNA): TGTGCCAGCAGCCAAGGCAGGGGGGGCTACACCTTC. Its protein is CASSQGRGGYTF.

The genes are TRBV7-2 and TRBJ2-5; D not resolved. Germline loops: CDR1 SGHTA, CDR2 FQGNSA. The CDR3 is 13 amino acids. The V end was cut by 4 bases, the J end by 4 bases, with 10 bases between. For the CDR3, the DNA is TGTGCCAGCAGCTCCGACATCAGAGAGACCCAGTACTTC. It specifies CASSSDIRETQYF. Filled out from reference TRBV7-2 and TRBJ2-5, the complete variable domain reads GAGVSQSPSNKVTEKGKDVELRCDPISGHTALYWYRQSLGQGLEFLIYFQGNSAPDKSGLPSDRFSAERTGGSVSTLTIQRTQQEDSAVYLCASSSDIRETQYFGPGTRLLVL.